This T cell receptor beta chain was observed in a study of CD8 T cells in ankylosing spondylitis. From germline, CDR1 is SGHRS and CDR2 YFSETQ. V was shortened by 2 bases and J by 10 bases, with 18 bases between the two germline ends. CDR3 length equals 14 residues. In its sample, this clonotype was seen many times. The antigen remains unidentified. 5'-RACE, quantitative and with molecular barcodes, yielded the TCR beta libraries. Each CDR3 protein is one row after TCRdb ran MiXCR on the 5' RACE reads. The sample shows approximately 92,000 distinct CDR3 sequences, around 10% of them seen only once. The study's findings and limits: In peripheral blood, disease-linked CD8+ clones occurred at relatively low frequencies. There was a TCR beta motif, made of several highly homologous variants, that appeared characteristic of ankylosing spondylitis blood. Both synovial fluid and blood in reactive arthritis had previously been reported to carry some motif variants.

This receptor was identified in a male donor with ankylosing spondylitis or in good health (not recorded which). The sequencing sample was made of blood, either unsorted or a sorted T cell fraction (not recorded which). This chain uses TRBV5-1 with TRBJ2-5; no clear D. The CDR3 DNA reads TGCGCCAGCAGCTTAAGCGTTACAAGAGAAGTCCAGTACTTC. Protein sequence: CASSLSVTREVQYF.